One and the same sample provided the 23 T cell receptor beta chains below, sequenced in a study of radiotherapy plus CTLA-4 blockade in lung cancer. This table comes from immunoSEQ multiplex PCR, and its TCRdb copy is limited to in-frame clones, with some not included. The sample lists about 84,000 clones, 72% occurring once. The sequences come from peripheral blood, collected from a patient treated with radiotherapy plus ipilimumab. The receptors here all came from a human donor with non-small cell lung cancer that progressed on radiotherapy plus ipilimumab.

The chain is built from TRBV27 and TRBJ2-1; D uncertain. The germline V gene has CDR1 MNHEY and CDR2 SMNVEV (reference sequence). The length of the CDR3 is 14 residues. Trimming cost V 8 bases and J 6 bases, with 17 bases left between them. CDR3 protein: CASLLTAGSNEQFF. Here the CDR3 DNA reads TGTGCCAGCCTCCTTACGGCCGGGTCCAATGAGCAGTTCTTC.

This chain connects TRBV10-3 to TRBJ1-1; D gene unclear. The V end was cut by 8 bases, the J end by 5 bases, with 21 bases between. The CDR3 consists of 15 residues. CDR1 is ENHRY and CDR2 is SYGVKD in the germline V gene. This CDR3 is CAIRGVGSRRTEAFF. The CDR3 nucleotides are TGTGCCATCCGTGGGGTCGGGTCTCGGCGGACTGAAGCTTTCTTT.

This clone occurred a few times. The J gene is TRBJ1-5, the V gene TRBV6-1; 11 bases are a match to TRBD1. Germline-derived CDR1 and CDR2 are MNHNS and SASEGT. The V gene end was trimmed by 1 base and the J gene end by 6 bases; junction bases not matched to a gene: 14. This CDR3 contains 19 residues. In DNA form, the CDR3 reads TGTGCCAGCAGTGAAGGGGTTGGGACAGGGGGGGTGATCCGTCAGCCCCAGCATTTT. Translated: CASSEGVGTGGVIRQPQHF.

V is TRBV14 and J is TRBJ1-3; maybe TRBD1 (6 bases). Germline CDR1 SGHDN, CDR2 FVKESK. The CDR3 contains 18 residues. Trimming stripped 1 base from V and 1 base from J, with 17 bases between. CDR3 in amino acids: CASSQGPYRALSGNTIYF. The CDR3 nucleotides are TGTGCCAGCAGCCAAGGGCCGTACAGGGCTCTGTCTGGAAACACCATATATTTT.

The chain couples TRBV6-6 to TRBJ2-7; unclear D gene. This CDR3 spans 14 amino acids. V was pared by 2 bases and J by 2 bases, with 10 bases between. In germline, CDR1 is MNHNY, CDR2 SVGAGI (reference sequence). As DNA, the CDR3 is TGTGCCAGCAGTTACGGTGACACCACCTACGAGCAGTACTTC. The encoded protein is CASSYGDTTYEQYF.

V gene TRBV28 combines with J gene TRBJ2-6, with D unclear. V was trimmed by 10 bases and J by 2 bases, leaving 12 bases between them. This CDR3 has 14 residues. CDR1 is MDHEN and CDR2 is SYDVKM in the germline V gene. The CDR3 loop reads CATLRPTGANVLTF. In DNA, the CDR3 is TGTGCCACCCTAAGACCTACTGGGGCCAACGTCCTGACTTTC.

A remark on this clone: This sample also contains other DNA sequences that code for the same CDR3. The genes are TRBV5-1 and TRBJ2-1; 10 nucleotides align to TRBD2. The ends lost 0 bases at V and 9 bases at J; junction bases unmatched: 9. This CDR3 region has 16 residues. CDR1 and CDR2 (germline): SGHRS, YFSETQ. Here the CDR3 DNA reads TGCGCCAGCAGCTTGGGCGGAGCGGGAGGGCCAGGTGAGCAGTTCTTC. Encoded protein: CASSLGGAGGPGEQFF.

The V gene is TRBV27, the J gene TRBJ2-7, with 9 nucleotides matching TRBD1. The germline gives CDR1 MNHEY, CDR2 SMNVEV (reference sequence). This CDR3 has 13 residues. V was clipped by 8 bases and J by 5 bases; unmatched bases: 7. The CDR3 DNA follows: TGTGCCAGCTCTCCGGACAGGGGCCACGAGCAGTACTTC. Protein sequence: CASSPDRGHEQYF.

This clone is a singleton in its sample. The rearrangement links TRBV6-6 to TRBJ1-2; D not resolved. The CDR3 contains 12 residues. Germline V gene sequence: CDR1 MNHNY, CDR2 SVGAGI (reference sequence). The V end lost 10 bases, the J end lost 10 bases, and 19 bases lay between the germline ends. For the CDR3, the DNA is TGTGCCACCTGGCCTACGGGCTTGGACTACACCTTC. Translation: CATWPTGLDYTF.

This clone was counted only a few times. The J gene is TRBJ2-7, the V gene TRBV7-9, with 7 bases identical to TRBD1. The CDR3 length is 13 residues. The trim removed 4 bases at V and 2 bases at J, leaving 2 bases unmatched. Germline lookup yields CDR1 SEHNR and CDR2 FQNEAQ (reference sequence). In DNA, the CDR3 is TGTGCCAGCAGCTCGACAGGGACCTACGAGCAGTACTTC. Protein product: CASSSTGTYEQYF.

The chain joins TRBV19 to TRBJ1-3; D possibly corresponds to TRBD1 (5 bases). Germline lookup yields CDR1 LNHDA and CDR2 SQIVND (reference sequence). With 7 bases removed from V and 2 bases from J, the gap between germline ends came to 9 bases. This CDR3 comprises 13 residues. CDR3: CASTQGPGNTIYF. DNA for the CDR3: TGTGCCAGTACCCAGGGACCTGGAAACACCATATATTTT.

Details on this clone: At the DNA level, this CDR3 is encoded by other sequences in the same sample as well. V is TRBV9 and J is TRBJ2-3, with a tentative D call TRBD2 (5 bases). The germline gives CDR1 SGDLS, CDR2 YYNGEE. CDR3 length equals 12 residues. The V end was cut by 7 bases, the J end by 10 bases, with 16 bases between. The CDR3 sequence is CASAPEGFAQYF. CDR3 DNA: TGTGCCAGCGCTCCCGAGGGTTTTGCGCAGTATTTT.

The J gene is TRBJ1-2, the V gene TRBV30; the D is unclear. The ends were cut back, 0 bases at V and 5 bases at J, with 10 bases in the middle. The CDR3 covers 13 residues. CDR1 is GTSNPN, CDR2 SVGIG, per germline (reference sequence). The CDR3 region has the DNA TGTGCCTGGAGTGTCGGGGTTCTGTATGGCTACACCTTC. This gives the protein CAWSVGVLYGYTF.

The rearrangement uses TRBV5-1 and TRBJ2-2, with TRBD1 matching over 7 bases. V trimming: 4 bases; J trimming: 1 base; junction bases outside the gene matches: 4. The CDR3 sequence is 15 residues long. Germline-derived CDR1 and CDR2 are SGHRS and YFSETQ. The CDR3 region has the DNA TGCGCCAGCAGCACTAACAGGGGGAACACCGGGGAGCTGTTTTTT. It translates to CASSTNRGNTGELFF.

The CDR3 DNA sequence: TGTGCCAGCCAGGGACCTAACACTGAAGCTTTCTTT. Its protein product is CASQGPNTEAFF. The gene calls are TRBV6-5 and TRBJ1-1, with a weak D call TRBD1 (5 bases). The germline V and J ends were trimmed by 8 bases and 2 bases, with 9 bases remaining between them. Germline CDR1 reads MNHEY; CDR2 reads SVGAGI. The CDR3 consists of 12 residues.

The chain uses TRBV2 and TRBJ2-1, with D tentatively TRBD2 (5 bases). The CDR3 contains 12 residues. Trimming removed 4 bases at V and 10 bases at J, with 11 bases between. In germline, CDR1 is SNHLY, CDR2 FYNNEI. DNA of the CDR3: TGTGCCAGCAGTGTAGGGAGTTGGGAGCAGTTCTTC. It yields the protein CASSVGSWEQFF.

The chain recombines TRBV5-4 with TRBJ2-7; possibly TRBD2 for D (5 bases). The CDR3 spans 14 residues. The germline V gene encodes CDR1 SGHNT and CDR2 YYREEE (reference sequence). The V gene lost 2 bases and the J gene lost 0 bases, with 9 bases spanning the gap. The CDR3 bases are TGTGCCAGCAGCTTTGAGGGTAGCTCCTACGAGCAGTACTTC. Translated: CASSFEGSSYEQYF.

The sample holds a few counts of this clone. J is TRBJ1-4 and V is TRBV7-9; tentatively, D is TRBD1 (5 bases). The CDR3 loop spans 14 amino acids. Per the germline V gene, CDR1 is SEHNR and CDR2 is FQNEAQ (reference sequence). Trimming cost V 4 bases and J 5 bases, with 11 bases left between them. The CDR3 coding sequence is TGTGCCAGCAGCTCGGGGCCAAGGAATGAAAAACTGTTTTTT. Its translation is CASSSGPRNEKLFF.

The chain uses TRBV7-9 and TRBJ2-3; TRBD1 might be the D (6 bases). CDR1 is SEHNR, CDR2 FQNEAQ, per germline (reference sequence). The CDR3 is made up of 11 amino acids. V was cut by 5 bases and J by 7 bases, with 7 bases left in between. CDR3 coding DNA: TGTGCCAGCAGCCAGGGGTATACGCAGTATTTT. Protein sequence: CASSQGYTQYF.

The chain couples TRBV2 to TRBJ1-1; D is ambiguous. The germline V and J ends were trimmed by 6 bases and 0 bases, with 17 bases remaining between them. The CDR3 sequence is 16 residues long. The V gene's germline CDR1 is SNHLY and CDR2 FYNNEI. The CDR3, as DNA: TGTGCCAGCAGCCAGCGACAAGACTCTTTGAACACTGAAGCTTTCTTT. Protein product: CASSQRQDSLNTEAFF.

This chain links TRBV2 with TRBJ2-5, with no clear D. The V gene's germline CDR1 is SNHLY and CDR2 FYNNEI. Trimming removed 0 bases from V and 7 bases from J, with 9 bases in between. The CDR3 is made up of 13 amino acids. The CDR3 DNA sequence: TGTGCCAGCAGTGAAGCGCTCCGTGGGACCCAGTACTTC. Protein sequence: CASSEALRGTQYF.

This chain links TRBV5-6 with TRBJ2-2; the match to TRBD1 covers 9 bases. Germline V gene data show CDR1 as SGHDT and CDR2 as YYEEEE. J was trimmed by 3 bases and V by 0 bases; bases with no gene match: 0. There are 15 residues in the CDR3. The CDR3 here is CASSLGTGDTGELFF. The CDR3 coding sequence is TGTGCCAGCAGCTTGGGGACAGGGGACACCGGGGAGCTGTTTTTT.

The chain is built from TRBV6-5 and TRBJ1-5; D is uncertain. There are 16 residues in the CDR3. Germline assignment: CDR1 MNHEY and CDR2 SVGAGI. Trimming removed 4 bases from V and 0 bases from J, with 13 bases in between. CDR3 coding DNA: TGTGCCAGCAGTTTACTCCCAGCAAGTAGCAATCAGCCCCAGCATTTT. It is translated as CASSLLPASSNQPQHF.